A selection of T cell receptor beta chains follows, all from one sample in a study of cytomegalovirus exposure and HLA in healthy donors. The data were produced by immunoSEQ multiplex PCR, yet TCRdb's version contains in-frame clones alone and is incomplete. This sample has about 240,000 clones, with 82% found just once. The source material was PBMCs. Every receptor here comes from a woman aged 40 to 50 in good health and CMV-seropositive. The CDR3 runs from the conserved cysteine through the conserved F or W. The D gene is left open where the match is weak. For some rows the clone size is stated as once, few or many, or as a class when expanded; others skip it.

v_gene	d_gene	j_gene	abundance	CDR3aa	CDR3nt
TRBV5-4	.	TRBJ1-6	.	CASSLPSGTGNSPLHF	TGTGCCAGCAGCTTACCATCAGGCACCGGTAATTCACCCCTCCACTTT
TRBV2	.	TRBJ2-7	.	CASSRDSARYEQYF	TGTGCCAGCAGTAGGGACTCTGCCCGCTACGAGCAGTACTTC
TRBV7-9	TRBD2	TRBJ2-2	few	CASSPPGLAGSGELFF	TGTGCCAGCAGCCCCCCGGGACTAGCGGGATCCGGGGAGCTGTTTTTT
TRBV11-2	.	TRBJ1-2	.	CASSSNQGRGSYGYTF	TGTGCCAGCAGCTCAAACCAGGGAAGGGGTAGCTATGGCTACACCTTC
TRBV6-5	.	TRBJ1-2	.	CASSRTGSPNDGYTF	TGTGCCAGCAGCCGTACAGGGTCTCCAAATGATGGCTACACCTTC
TRBV7-8	.	TRBJ1-3	.	CASSLGYRTAAISGNTIYF	TGTGCCAGCAGCTTAGGGTACAGGACGGCGGCGATCTCTGGAAACACCATATATTTT
TRBV6-1	.	TRBJ2-7	.	CASSEVASLGRYEQYF	TGTGCCAGCAGTGAAGTCGCGAGCTTAGGGAGGTACGAGCAGTACTTC
TRBV6-1	.	TRBJ1-1	many	CATKPDTSNTEAFF	TGTGCCACCAAACCGGACACCTCGAACACTGAAGCTTTCTTT
TRBV7-2	.	TRBJ1-3	.	CASSLGRPVAGNTIYF	TGTGCCAGCAGCTTAGGGCGGCCCGTGGCTGGAAACACCATATATTTT
TRBV11-3	.	TRBJ2-5	.	CASSLEVWGDETQYF	TGTGCCAGCAGCTTAGAAGTATGGGGGGACGAGACCCAGTACTTC
TRBV30	.	TRBJ1-2	.	CAWKQDRLSYGYTF	TGTGCCTGGAAACAGGACCGGCTGAGCTATGGCTACACCTTC
TRBV7-3	TRBD2	TRBJ2-2	.	CASSLGGAGEGELFF	TGTGCCAGCAGCTTGGGGGGAGCGGGAGAAGGGGAGCTGTTTTTT
TRBV7-2	.	TRBJ1-4	.	CASSFTVTNEKLFF	TGTGCCAGCAGCTTTACAGTAACTAATGAAAAACTGTTTTTT
TRBV20-1	TRBD2	TRBJ2-1	.	CHLAGVNEQFF	TGCCATCTAGCGGGAGTCAATGAGCAGTTCTTC
TRBV19	.	TRBJ1-5	.	CASSIQGSNQPQHF	TGTGCCAGTAGCATACAGGGCAGCAATCAGCCCCAGCATTTT
TRBV18	.	TRBJ2-5	.	CASSPFSRGPVYQETQYF	TGTGCCAGCTCACCCTTTAGCCGGGGTCCAGTGTACCAAGAGACCCAGTACTTC
TRBV9	.	TRBJ2-1	.	CASSVGATGTLNEQFF	TGTGCCAGCAGCGTAGGAGCTACCGGGACTCTCAATGAGCAGTTCTTC
TRBV7-9	.	TRBJ2-7	.	CSSSTRTSYEQYF	TGTTCCAGCAGCACAAGGACTTCGTACGAGCAGTACTTC
TRBV14	.	TRBJ1-1	.	CASSQEGSRRAFF	TGTGCCAGCAGCCAAGAAGGATCAAGGCGGGCTTTCTTT
TRBV13	.	TRBJ1-1	.	CASSPGGRGGFTDTEAFF	TGTGCCAGCAGCCCCGGGGGGAGGGGGGGATTTACGGACACTGAAGCTTTCTTT
TRBV28	TRBD1	TRBJ1-1	.	CASSIGTGNTEAFF	TGTGCCAGCAGCATAGGGACAGGCAACACTGAAGCTTTCTTT
TRBV27	.	TRBJ1-1	.	CASRGGVAEAFF	TGTGCCAGCAGGGGGGGGGTCGCTGAAGCTTTCTTT
TRBV20-1	.	TRBJ2-1	.	CSARLYNEQFF	TGCAGTGCTAGACTTTACAATGAGCAGTTCTTC
TRBV30	TRBD2	TRBJ2-5	.	CAWSKTSGQETQYF	TGTGCCTGGAGTAAGACTAGCGGACAAGAGACCCAGTACTTC
TRBV6-5	.	TRBJ1-2	.	CASSYGPPGINYGYTF	TGTGCCAGCAGTTACGGGCCCCCCGGAATTAACTATGGCTACACCTTC
TRBV4-2	TRBD1	TRBJ2-7	.	CTSSQDSGTGGGFDHEQYF	TGTACCAGCAGCCAAGATTCCGGGACAGGGGGTGGATTCGATCACGAGCAGTACTTC
TRBV6-6	.	TRBJ1-5	.	CASNGYRDNQPQHF	TGTGCCAGCAATGGGTACAGGGACAATCAGCCCCAGCATTTT
TRBV27	TRBD1	TRBJ1-5	few	CASSSTGYNQPQHF	TGTGCCAGCAGTTCGACAGGGTACAATCAGCCCCAGCATTTT
TRBV11-3	.	TRBJ2-2	.	CASSLSWDSNTGELFF	TGTGCCAGCAGCTTGAGTTGGGACTCTAACACCGGGGAGCTGTTTTTT
TRBV7-9	TRBD1	TRBJ1-4	few	CSSSFDRGNEKLFF	TGTTCCAGCAGCTTTGACAGGGGTAATGAAAAACTGTTTTTT
TRBV5-1	.	TRBJ2-7	.	CASSLSPGDEQYF	TGCGCCAGCAGCTTGAGTCCGGGGGACGAGCAGTACTTC
TRBV7-8	TRBD1	TRBJ2-7	.	CASSLALGTGPSYEQYF	TGTGCCAGCAGCTTAGCGCTCGGGACAGGTCCTTCCTACGAGCAGTACTTC
TRBV7-2	.	TRBJ2-1	.	CASSLVSGASYNEQFF	TGTGCCAGCAGCTTAGTTTCAGGGGCGTCCTACAATGAGCAGTTCTTC
TRBV4-3	.	TRBJ1-2	.	CASSQDQGGDYGYTF	TGCGCCAGCAGCCAAGACCAAGGGGGAGACTATGGCTACACCTTC
TRBV6-4	.	TRBJ1-1	.	CASSVAENTEAFF	TGTGCCAGCAGTGTAGCCGAAAACACTGAAGCTTTCTTT
TRBV10-1	TRBD1	TRBJ1-5	.	CASSEPGTGGRGNQPQHF	TGCGCCAGCAGTGAACCCGGGACAGGGGGTAGGGGCAATCAGCCCCAGCATTTT
TRBV2	TRBD1	TRBJ1-5	.	CASSTGQGSNQPQHF	TGTGCCAGCAGCACCGGACAGGGTAGCAATCAGCCCCAGCATTTT
TRBV4-1	.	TRBJ1-2	.	CASSQEMGFYTNYGYTF	TGCGCCAGCAGCCAAGAGATGGGCTTCTATACTAACTATGGCTACACCTTC
TRBV15	TRBD1	TRBJ1-5	few	CATSRDRAGGQPQHF	TGTGCCACCAGCAGAGATCGGGCAGGGGGTCAGCCCCAGCATTTT
TRBV19	.	TRBJ2-5	.	CASRKVVGQTGETQYF	TGTGCCAGTAGGAAAGTGGTGGGGCAGACCGGAGAGACCCAGTACTTC